The sequence of this TCR beta chain was determined in a study of regulatory T cells in long-lasting Graves disease (dated by TCRdb to the early 2020s). With regard to the full study: In the newly diagnosed Graves' disease group, patients had been taking antithyroid drugs for less than 3 months. Patients with persistent Graves' disease were compared with patients with newly diagnosed Graves' disease using TCR sequencing and RNA sequencing of peripheral blood. The study took place in China and was registered as a clinical trial. TCR sequencing covered 13 persistent and 20 newly diagnosed Graves' disease patients, around 35 samples in total.

This sample's time point label indicates: newly diagnosed GD, antithyroid drugs for less than 3 months. For both TCR sequencing and RNA sequencing, RNA was extracted from PBMCs in TRIzol. The diagnosis of Graves' disease was made according to American Thyroid Association guidelines. Patients for the study were recruited at an endocrinology department in Xi'an, China. Each patient gave approximately 9 milliliters of peripheral blood, collected in an EDTA anticoagulant tube. PBMCs were isolated by Ficoll Paque Plus density gradient separation without further T cell sorting. An Agilent 2100 Bioanalyzer and agarose gel were used to check RNA quality, while a NanoDrop 2000 measured RNA concentration. Library construction relied on multiplex PCR. Reads for this sample came from an Illumina HiSeq 4000. To build TCR beta libraries, CDR3 regions were amplified by Arm-PCR using iRepertoire HTBI primers. Gel purification was performed on PCR products prior to sequencing. The authors processed their data as follows. A total of some 60 TRBV and under 15 TRBJ segments were identified across samples and were used for gene usage analysis of CDR3 amino acid clonotypes. COPE and FqMerger were used to merge filtered high-quality paired reads into contigs. Contigs were aligned with BLAST to IMGT TRBV, TRBD and TRBJ reference genes, and CDR3 was defined per IMGT. Clonotypes above 0.1% frequency were classified as highly expanded clones. Shannon entropy was used to measure repertoire diversity, and the Gini coefficient was used to measure V-J evenness. Public clonotypes were defined as clonotypes shared by more than one individual. The raw public reads went through TCRdb reprocessing: fastp at Q25, MiXCR clone calling, in-frame beta chains kept. Rows with one shared CDR3 protein collapse into an entry with the most common genes and DNA. The authors' filters were not applied to this entry. Within this sample are about 240,000 distinct CDR3 sequences, with 20% of them counted one time only. The top ten clonotypes cover around 13% of the sample.

This clonotype has just a few counts. Its binding antigen is unknown. A much larger clone lies one base from this, so it may be a read error. Broad study findings and their caveats: Sequencing and analysis were limited to the TCR beta chain. Compared with newly diagnosed patients, patients with persistent Graves' disease had lower TCR Shannon entropy and fewer highly expanded clones, which suggests clonal expansion. More public clonotypes were shared among persistent patients (roughly 2,900) than among newly diagnosed patients (966). Peripheral blood alone was examined, since thyroid tissue, which constituted the primary lesion, could not be accessed. The authors acknowledged the small sample size as a limitation that may reduce accuracy.

The clonotype comes from a female donor with Graves disease. This sample comprised peripheral blood mononuclear cells (PBMCs), obtained at new diagnosis, from a patient treated with antithyroid drugs.

The CDR3 protein is CASTGGGQYF. The DNA sequence is as follows: TGTGCCAGCACCGGGGGTGGGCAGTACTTC. This chain is built from TRBV2 and TRBJ2-7; the D gene is possibly TRBD2, with 6 bases matching. V loses 7 bases of germline sequence and J loses 9 bases, and the interval between the two ends is 10 bases. Looking up the germline V gene yields CDR1 SNHLY and CDR2 FYNNEI. From the cysteine up to the phenylalanine, the CDR3 has a length of 10 residues. Solely the CDR3 DNA is kept, with 30 bases framed from the first base.